The clone carrying this TCR beta chain turned up a few times. TCRdb re-called the 5' RACE reads through MiXCR, storing one row per CDR3 protein. The data show about 350,000 distinct CDR3 sequences, roughly an eighth seen once. The data are from a study of T cells after yellow fever vaccination. This sequence originates from a man aged 18 to 30 who received the YFV17D yellow fever vaccine. Sequenced material: CD4+ T cells sorted from PBMCs, taken 15 days after the yellow fever booster vaccination.

CDR3 region: CASKGGTGRYQPQHF. As DNA, the CDR3 is TGTGCCAGCAAAGGAGGGACAGGCAGATATCAGCCCCAGCATTTT. The chain links TRBV12-3 or TRBV12-4 to TRBJ1-5; 8 nucleotides match TRBD1. J lost 5 bases, V lost 7 bases, and 10 bases had no gene match. This CDR3 has 15 residues.